The present TCR beta chain was sequenced within a study of tumor-infiltrating lymphocytes in primary liver carcinoma. The V segment lost 7 bases and the J segment 9 bases; nucleotides outside the gene matches: 16. CDR1 and CDR2 from the germline V gene are LNHDA and SQIVND (reference sequence). This CDR3 comprises 16 residues. TCR beta cDNA was prepared out of approximately 500 ng total RNA by means of a constant-region primer. Construction of TCR beta libraries relied on three successive nested multiplex PCR rounds employing slightly modified ARM-PCR. The opening two PCR rounds, around 10 cycles each, paired TRBV1-TRBV30 forward primers with a C-beta reverse primer. TCRdb reanalysed the multiplex PCR reads using MiXCR and keeps one entry per CDR3 protein. The data contain 50,000 to 60,000 distinct CDR3 sequences, around 77% of them singletons. The roughly 20-34 mg bulk tissue piece was not sorted before simultaneous RNA and DNA extraction.

This TCR came from a man aged 40-50 years with primary liver carcinoma and hepatitis B virus infection. The chain uses TRBV19 and TRBJ2-1; the match to TRBD2 covers 9 bases. Sequencing was done on a sample of liver tumor tissue from sampling region 5. Specified subset: tumor region T5, tumor centre. CDR3 DNA sequence: TGTGCCAGTACCATCATAGCGGGAGAATTCAGAAGTGAGCAGTTCTTC. Its protein product is CASTIIAGEFRSEQFF.